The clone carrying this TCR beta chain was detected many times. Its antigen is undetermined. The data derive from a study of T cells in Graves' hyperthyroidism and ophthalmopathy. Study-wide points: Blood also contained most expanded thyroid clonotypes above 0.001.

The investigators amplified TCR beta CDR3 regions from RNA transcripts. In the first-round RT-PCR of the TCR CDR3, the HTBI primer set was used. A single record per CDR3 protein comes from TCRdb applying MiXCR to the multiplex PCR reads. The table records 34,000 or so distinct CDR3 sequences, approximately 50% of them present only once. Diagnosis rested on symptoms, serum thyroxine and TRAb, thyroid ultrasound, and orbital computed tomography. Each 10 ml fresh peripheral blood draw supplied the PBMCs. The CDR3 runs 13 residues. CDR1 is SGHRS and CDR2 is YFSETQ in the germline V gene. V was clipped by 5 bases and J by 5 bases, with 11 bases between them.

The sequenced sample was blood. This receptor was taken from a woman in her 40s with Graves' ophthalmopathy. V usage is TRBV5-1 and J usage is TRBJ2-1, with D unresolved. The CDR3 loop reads CASSNLTNNEQFF. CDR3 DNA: TGCGCCAGCAGTAACTTGACCAACAATGAGCAGTTCTTC.